This T cell receptor beta chain is from a study of blood T cell repertoires in COVID-19. The germline CDR1 and CDR2 sequences are SGHAT and FQNNGV. V was shortened by 5 bases and J by 5 bases, with 16 bases between the two germline ends. This CDR3 contains 15 residues. This clone has only a few counts. Clones were sequenced by immunoSEQ multiplex PCR, and TCRdb holds only the in-frame ones, with some missing. The table has approximately 160,000 clones, 70% to 90% seen once; the top ten hold under 8.5%. The TCR originated in a woman aged 55-75 years with COVID-19, enrolled during active disease. The chain employs TRBV11-2 and TRBJ2-4; D not resolved. Sequencing was carried out using peripheral blood. The CDR3 region has the DNA TGTGCCAGCAGCCCCTACGCGACGGGTCAAAACATTCAGTACTTC. Translated: CASSPYATGQNIQYF. Looking up the rest from reference TRBV11-2 and TRBJ2-4 gives the full variable domain: EAGVAQSPRYKIIEKRQSVAFWCNPISGHATLYWYQQILGQGPKLLIQFQNNGVVDDSQLPKDRFSAERLKGVDSTLKIQPAKLEDSAVYLCASSPYATGQNIQYFGAGTRLSVL.